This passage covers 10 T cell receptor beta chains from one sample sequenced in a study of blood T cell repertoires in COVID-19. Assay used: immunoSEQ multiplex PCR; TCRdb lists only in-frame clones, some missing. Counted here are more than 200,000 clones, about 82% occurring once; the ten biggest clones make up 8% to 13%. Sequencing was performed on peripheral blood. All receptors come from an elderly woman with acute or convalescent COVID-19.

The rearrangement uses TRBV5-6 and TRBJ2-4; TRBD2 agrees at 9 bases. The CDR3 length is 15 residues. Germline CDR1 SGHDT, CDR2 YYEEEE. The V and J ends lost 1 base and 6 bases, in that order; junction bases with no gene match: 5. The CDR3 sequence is CASSLLAGDLNIQYF. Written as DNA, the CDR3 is TGTGCCAGCAGCTTGTTAGCGGGGGACTTAAACATTCAGTACTTC.

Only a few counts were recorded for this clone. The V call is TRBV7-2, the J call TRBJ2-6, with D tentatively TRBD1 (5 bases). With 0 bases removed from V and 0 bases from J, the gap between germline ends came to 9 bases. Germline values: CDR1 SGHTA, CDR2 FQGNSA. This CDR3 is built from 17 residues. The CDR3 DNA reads TGTGCCAGCAGCTTAGCGACAGCTAGCTCTGGGGCCAACGTCCTGACTTTC. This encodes CASSLATASSGANVLTF.

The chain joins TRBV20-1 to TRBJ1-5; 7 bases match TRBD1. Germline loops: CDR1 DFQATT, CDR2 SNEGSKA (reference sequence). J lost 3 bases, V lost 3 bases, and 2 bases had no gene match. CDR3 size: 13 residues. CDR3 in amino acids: CSASQGVNQPQHF. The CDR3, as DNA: TGCAGTGCTAGTCAGGGGGTCAATCAGCCCCAGCATTTT.

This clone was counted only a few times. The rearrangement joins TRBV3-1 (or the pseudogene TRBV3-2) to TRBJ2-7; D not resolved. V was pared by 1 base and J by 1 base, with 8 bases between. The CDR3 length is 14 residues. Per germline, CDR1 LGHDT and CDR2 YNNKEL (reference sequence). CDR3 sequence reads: CASSQGRVSYEQYF. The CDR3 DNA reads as TGTGCCAGCAGCCAAGGTCGGGTTTCCTACGAGCAGTACTTC.

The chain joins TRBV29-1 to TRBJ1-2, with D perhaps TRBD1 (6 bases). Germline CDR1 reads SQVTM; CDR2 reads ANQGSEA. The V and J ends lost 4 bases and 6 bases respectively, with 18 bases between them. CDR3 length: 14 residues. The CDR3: CSVGRQVPRDGYTF. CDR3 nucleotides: TGCAGCGTTGGTCGACAGGTCCCCAGGGATGGCTACACCTTC.

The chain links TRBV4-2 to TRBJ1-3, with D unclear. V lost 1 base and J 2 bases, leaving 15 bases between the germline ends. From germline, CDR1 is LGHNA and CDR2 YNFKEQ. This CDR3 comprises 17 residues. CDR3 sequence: CASSQVPPTVTGNTIYF. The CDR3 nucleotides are TGTGCCAGCAGCCAAGTCCCCCCCACAGTCACTGGAAACACCATATATTTT.

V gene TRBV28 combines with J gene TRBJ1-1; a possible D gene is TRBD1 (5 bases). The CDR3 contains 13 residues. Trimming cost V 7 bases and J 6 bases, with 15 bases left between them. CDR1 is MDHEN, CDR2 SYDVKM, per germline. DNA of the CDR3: TGTGCCAGCATCGCGCCAGGGAGGGCTGAAGCTTTCTTT. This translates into CASIAPGRAEAFF.

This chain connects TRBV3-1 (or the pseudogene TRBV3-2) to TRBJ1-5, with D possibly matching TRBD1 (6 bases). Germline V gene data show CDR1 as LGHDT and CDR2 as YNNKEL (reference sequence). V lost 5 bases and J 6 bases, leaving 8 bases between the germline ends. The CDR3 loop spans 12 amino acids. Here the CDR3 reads CASSEQGQPQHF. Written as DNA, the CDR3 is TGTGCCAGCAGCGAACAGGGTCAGCCCCAGCATTTT.

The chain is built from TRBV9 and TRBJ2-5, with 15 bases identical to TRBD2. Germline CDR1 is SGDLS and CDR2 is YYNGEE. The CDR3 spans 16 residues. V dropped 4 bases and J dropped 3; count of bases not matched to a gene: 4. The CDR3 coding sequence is TGTGCCAGCAGCCCGGGGACTAGCGGGAGGAAAGAGACCCAGTACTTC. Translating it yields CASSPGTSGRKETQYF.

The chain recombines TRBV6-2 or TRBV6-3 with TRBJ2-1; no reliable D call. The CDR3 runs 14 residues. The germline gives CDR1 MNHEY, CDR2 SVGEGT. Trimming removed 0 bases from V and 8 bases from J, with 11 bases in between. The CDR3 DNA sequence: TGTGCCAGCAGTTACTCCAATCTGGGCTATGAGCAGTTCTTC. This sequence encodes CASSYSNLGYEQFF.